A selection of T cell receptor beta chains follows, all from one sample in a study of metastatic and nonmetastatic thyroid tumors. TCRdb re-analyzed the PCR reads through MiXCR. The sample has tens of thousands of clones, approximately 25% seen once. Input material: blood. These receptors all stem from a female donor with papillary thyroid cancer or a benign thyroid nodule (not recorded which). Some clones in this sample may be carry-over from other donors' samples. Both conserved end residues are part of each CDR3.

>TRBV11-2|15
CASSWVIAGDNEQFF
>TRBV28|14
CASTQGGGNQPQHF
>TRBV11-2|16
CASSSRGSSRGHEQFF
>TRBV12-3/TRBV12-4|15
CASSHGTSGFRGQFF
>TRBV7-2|15
CASSSGRWSTDTQYF
>TRBV20-1|15
CSAHLAGVGGNEQFF
>TRBV7-3|15
CASSPGTGVFSEQFF
>TRBV28|14
CASRRDRGQYGYTF
>TRBV11-2|16
CASSERLAGLSYEQYF
>TRBV3-1|14
CASSQVRQGETQYF
>TRBV5-6|15
CASSLGPGQGHEQYF
>TRBV7-3|15
CASSAGTRRGNEQFF
>TRBV6-1|13
CASSDSQYTEAFF
>TRBV28|12
CASSLAGGGYTF
>TRBV7-9|15
CASSSSGPSSYEQYF
>TRBV29-1|15
CSVEGTGDSGNTIYF
>TRBV7-2|13
CASSYGNFGELFF
>TRBV3-1|17
CASSQELSELYNSPLHF
>TRBV12-3/TRBV12-4|15
CASRSVLASHNEQFF